This T cell receptor (beta chain) was sequenced during a study of glioma-infiltrating T cells. The V end was cut by 2 bases, the J end by 2 bases, with 2 bases between. The germline V gene has CDR1 KGHDR and CDR2 SFDVKD. This CDR3 comprises 12 residues. Remarks on this clonotype: Antigen specificity is unknown. One base away lies a much larger clone, so this may be a sequencing read error.

Study-level results: Gliomas, especially low-grade, showed above-expected tissue-blood divergence; non-neoplastic patients showed below. Only very few CDR3 sequences appeared in both tissue and blood.

The iRepertoire nested amplicon-rescue multiplex PCR amplified TCR alpha and beta CDR3s from RNA. For one-step reverse transcription and amplification, about 85-400 ng of tissue mRNA or PBMC total RNA was used. Via MiXCR, TCRdb re-called the multiplex PCR reads, giving one row per CDR3 protein. The repertoire includes about 130,000 distinct CDR3 sequences, about 25% of them detected once, and approximately 26% sits in the top ten. This clonotype was obtained from a human donor with low-grade glioma or glioblastoma, undergoing nonglioma brain surgery, or in good health (not recorded which). This chain joins TRBV24-1 and TRBJ1-1; no definite D call. Sequencing used glioma tissue, nonneoplastic brain tissue, or PBMCs (not recorded which). This CDR3 reads CATSDSNTEAFF. CDR3 in DNA: TGTGCCACCAGTGATTCCAACACTGAAGCTTTCTTT.